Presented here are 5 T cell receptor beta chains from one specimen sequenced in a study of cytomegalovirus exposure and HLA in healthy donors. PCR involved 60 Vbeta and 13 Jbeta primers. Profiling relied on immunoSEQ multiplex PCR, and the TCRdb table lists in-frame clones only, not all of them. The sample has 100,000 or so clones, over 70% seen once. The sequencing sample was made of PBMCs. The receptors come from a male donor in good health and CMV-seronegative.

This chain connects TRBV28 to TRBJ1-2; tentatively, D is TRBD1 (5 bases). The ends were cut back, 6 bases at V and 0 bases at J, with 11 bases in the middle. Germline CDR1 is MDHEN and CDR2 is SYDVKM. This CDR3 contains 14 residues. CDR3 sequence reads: CASSRGEANYGYTF. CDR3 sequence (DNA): TGTGCCAGCAGCCGGGGGGAGGCTAACTATGGCTACACCTTC.

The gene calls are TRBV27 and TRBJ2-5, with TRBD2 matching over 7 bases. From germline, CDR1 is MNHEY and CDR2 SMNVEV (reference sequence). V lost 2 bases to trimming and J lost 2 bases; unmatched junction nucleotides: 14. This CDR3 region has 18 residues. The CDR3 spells CASSLMREGPRWQETQYF. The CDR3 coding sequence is TGTGCCAGCAGTTTAATGAGGGAGGGCCCTCGTTGGCAAGAGACCCAGTACTTC.

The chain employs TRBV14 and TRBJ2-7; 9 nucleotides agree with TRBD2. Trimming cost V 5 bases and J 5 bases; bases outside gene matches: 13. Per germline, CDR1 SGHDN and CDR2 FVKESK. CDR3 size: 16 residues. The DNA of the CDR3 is TGTGCCAGCAGCATAATTGGGGCAGCGGGAGGTGACGAGCAGTACTTC. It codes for CASSIIGAAGGDEQYF.

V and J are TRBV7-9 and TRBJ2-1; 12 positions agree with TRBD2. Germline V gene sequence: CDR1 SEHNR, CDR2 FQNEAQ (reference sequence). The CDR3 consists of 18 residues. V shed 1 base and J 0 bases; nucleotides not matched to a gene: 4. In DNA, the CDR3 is TGTGCCAGCAGCTTAGGTACTAGCGGGAGGAGCTCCTACAATGAGCAGTTCTTC. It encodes CASSLGTSGRSSYNEQFF.

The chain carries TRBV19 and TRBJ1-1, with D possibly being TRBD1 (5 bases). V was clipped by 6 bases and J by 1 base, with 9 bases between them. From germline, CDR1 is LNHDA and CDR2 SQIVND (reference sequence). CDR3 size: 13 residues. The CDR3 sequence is CASSSTENTEAFF. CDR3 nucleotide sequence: TGTGCCAGTAGCTCGACAGAGAACACTGAAGCTTTCTTT.